The present T cell receptor beta chain was sequenced within a study of vaccination effects on CD4 cells after COVID-19. The CDR3 extends over 13 amino acids. Germline loops: CDR1 MGHDK, CDR2 SYGVNS. J lost 9 bases, V lost 6 bases, and 10 bases had no gene match. Whole-study results and caveats: Clones induced by infection and by vaccine showed marked clonal contraction late after vaccination.

About this clone itself: The antigen remains undetermined.

Isolating CD4+ T cells followed 9 to 10 days of culture. The assay was immunoSEQ multiplex PCR, and TCRdb's table has in-frame clones only and misses some. The sample has about 37,000 clones; around 79% are singletons. The TCR comes from a human donor who received a COVID-19 vaccine. The starting material was CD4+ T cells from PBMCs cultured without peptide, obtained before COVID-19 vaccination. The chain combines TRBV25-1 with TRBJ1-2, with 7 bases identical to TRBD1. CDR3 in amino acids: CASSPRAGGRYTF. The CDR3 nucleotides are TGTGCCAGCAGCCCCCGGGCAGGGGGACGCTACACCTTC.